This TCR beta chain is from a study of cytomegalovirus exposure and HLA in healthy donors. Study-level points and caveats: Available immune exposure information was restricted to CMV serostatus only.

With 3 bases removed from V and 3 bases from J, the gap between germline ends came to 5 bases. Looked up from germline, CDR1 is MNHNS and CDR2 is SASEGT. This CDR3 spans 13 amino acids. The PCR ran on 60 Vbeta and 13 Jbeta primers. Measured with immunoSEQ multiplex PCR; TCRdb has only the in-frame clones, and not every one. The sample records some 120,000 clones, 73% being singletons. Notes on this clone: Its antigen is not identified.

Sequenced material: PBMCs. The TCR was taken from a woman between 40 and 50 years old in good health and CMV-seronegative. The V and J genes are TRBV6-1 and TRBJ2-2; a weak D match, TRBD2 (5 bases). The CDR3 DNA follows: TGTGCCAGCAGTGAGCGGGACACCGGGGAGCTGTTTTTT. As protein: CASSERDTGELFF.